This T cell receptor (beta chain) originates from a study of T cell responses to AZD1222 COVID-19 vaccine. Regarding the study as a whole: Samples come after the peak T cell response, not at day 14. At study baseline, merely roughly 6 AZD1222 recipients were seropositive. Epitopes outside B.1.351 and B.1.1.7 mutated regions reportedly drew nearly half of spike TCRs. Regions 160-218 and 743-854 dominated among vaccine-associated CD4 TCRs spanning spike.

Profiled with immunoSEQ multiplex PCR; TCRdb holds only in-frame clones, not every one. This table has tens of thousands of clones, about nine tenths appearing once. V lost 10 bases and J lost 0, with 24 bases in between. CDR1 and CDR2 (germline): LNHDA, SQIVND (reference sequence). CDR3 length equals 17 residues. This clone has a single count. Its antigen is not known. This clonotype was obtained from an adult in good health. This chain links TRBV19 with TRBJ1-1; D remains unclear. The starting material was peripheral blood, obtained on day 0 of AZD1222 vaccination. As DNA, the CDR3 is TGTGCCACCCAGGCCGCGGGAAATTACCTCATGAACACTGAAGCTTTCTTT. It encodes CATQAAGNYLMNTEAFF.